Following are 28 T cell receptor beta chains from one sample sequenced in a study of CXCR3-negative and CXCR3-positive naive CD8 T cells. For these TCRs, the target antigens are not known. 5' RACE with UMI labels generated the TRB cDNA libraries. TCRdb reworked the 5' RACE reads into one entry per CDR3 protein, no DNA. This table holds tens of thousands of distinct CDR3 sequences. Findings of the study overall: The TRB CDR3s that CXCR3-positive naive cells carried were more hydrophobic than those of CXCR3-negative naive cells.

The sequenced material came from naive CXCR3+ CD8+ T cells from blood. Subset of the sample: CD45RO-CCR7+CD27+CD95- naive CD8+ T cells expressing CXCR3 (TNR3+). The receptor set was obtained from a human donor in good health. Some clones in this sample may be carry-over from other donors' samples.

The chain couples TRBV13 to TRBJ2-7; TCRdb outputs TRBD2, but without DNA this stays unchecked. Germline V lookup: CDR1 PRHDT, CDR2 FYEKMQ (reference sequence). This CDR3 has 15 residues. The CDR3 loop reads CASSLTSGVSYEQYF.

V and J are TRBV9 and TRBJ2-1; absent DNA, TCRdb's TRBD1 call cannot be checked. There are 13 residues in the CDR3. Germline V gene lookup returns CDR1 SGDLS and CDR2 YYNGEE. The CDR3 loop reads CASSARGWDEQFF.

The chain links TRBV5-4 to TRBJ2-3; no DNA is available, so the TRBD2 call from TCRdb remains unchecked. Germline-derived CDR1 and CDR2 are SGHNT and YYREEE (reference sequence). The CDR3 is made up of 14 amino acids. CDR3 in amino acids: CASSDLALGDTQYF.

CDR3 sequence reads: CASSQGQPTSYNEQFF. The gene calls are TRBV4-3 and TRBJ2-1; with no DNA, the TCRdb D assignment of TRBD1 cannot be verified. Germline-derived CDR1 and CDR2 are LGHNA and YSLEER. CDR3 length: 16 residues.

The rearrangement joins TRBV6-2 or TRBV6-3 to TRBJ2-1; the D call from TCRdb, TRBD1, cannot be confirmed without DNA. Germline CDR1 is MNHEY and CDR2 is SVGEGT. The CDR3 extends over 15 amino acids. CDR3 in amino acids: CASSYVPGQGTEQFF.

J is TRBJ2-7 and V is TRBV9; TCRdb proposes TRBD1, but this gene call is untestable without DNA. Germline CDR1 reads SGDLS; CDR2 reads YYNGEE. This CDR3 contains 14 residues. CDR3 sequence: CASSDRQDDYEQYF.

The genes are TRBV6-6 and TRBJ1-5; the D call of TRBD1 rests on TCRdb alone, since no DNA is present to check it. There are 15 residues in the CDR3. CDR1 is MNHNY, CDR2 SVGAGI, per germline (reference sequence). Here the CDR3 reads CASTTGTYSNQPQHF.

The CDR3 sequence: CASSEKGVYGYTF. V usage is TRBV12-3 or TRBV12-4 and J usage is TRBJ1-2; TCRdb's D call, TRBD1, is unchecked because there is no DNA. CDR3 length equals 13 residues.

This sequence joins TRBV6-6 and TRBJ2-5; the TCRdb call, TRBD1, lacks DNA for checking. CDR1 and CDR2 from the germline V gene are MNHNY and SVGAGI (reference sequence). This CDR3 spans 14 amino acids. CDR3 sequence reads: CASRTGGLEETQYF.

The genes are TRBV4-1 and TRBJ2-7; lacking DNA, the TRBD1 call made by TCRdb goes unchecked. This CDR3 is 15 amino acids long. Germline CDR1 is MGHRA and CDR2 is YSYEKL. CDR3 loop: CASSPRPGTGDEQYF.

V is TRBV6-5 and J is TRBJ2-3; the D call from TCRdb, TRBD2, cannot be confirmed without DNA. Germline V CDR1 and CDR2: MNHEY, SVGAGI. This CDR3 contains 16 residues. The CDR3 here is CASSYSASGGFDTQYF.

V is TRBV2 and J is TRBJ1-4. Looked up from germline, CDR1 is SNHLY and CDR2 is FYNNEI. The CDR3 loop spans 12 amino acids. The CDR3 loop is CASSELNEKLFF.

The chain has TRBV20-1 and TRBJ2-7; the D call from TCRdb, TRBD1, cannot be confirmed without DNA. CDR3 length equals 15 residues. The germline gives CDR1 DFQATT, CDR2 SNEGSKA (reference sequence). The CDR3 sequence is CSAPDRGGMNYEQYF.

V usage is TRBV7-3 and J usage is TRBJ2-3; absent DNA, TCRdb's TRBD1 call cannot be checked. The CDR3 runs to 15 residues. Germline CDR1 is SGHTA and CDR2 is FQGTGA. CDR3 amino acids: CASSFQTGAFDTQYF.

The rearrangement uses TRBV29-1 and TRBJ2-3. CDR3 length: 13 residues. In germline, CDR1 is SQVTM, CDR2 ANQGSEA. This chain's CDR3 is CSVRVTSTDTQYF.

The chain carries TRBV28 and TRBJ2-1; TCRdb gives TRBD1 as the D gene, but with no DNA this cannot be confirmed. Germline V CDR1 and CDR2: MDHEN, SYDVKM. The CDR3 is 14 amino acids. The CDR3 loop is CASSLITGWHEQFF. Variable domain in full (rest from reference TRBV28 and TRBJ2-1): DVKVTQSSRYLVKRTGEKVFLECVQDMDHENMFWYRQDPGLGLRLIYFSYDVKMKEKGDIPEGYSVSREKKERFSLILESASTNQTSMYLCASSLITGWHEQFFGPGTRLTVL.

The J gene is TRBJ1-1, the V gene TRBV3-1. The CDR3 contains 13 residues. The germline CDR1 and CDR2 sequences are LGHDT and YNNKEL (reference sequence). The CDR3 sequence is CASSQDLNTEAFF.

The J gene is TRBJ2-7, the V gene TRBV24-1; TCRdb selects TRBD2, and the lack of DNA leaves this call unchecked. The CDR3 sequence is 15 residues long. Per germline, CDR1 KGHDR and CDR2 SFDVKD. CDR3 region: CATSDASSGSNEQYF.

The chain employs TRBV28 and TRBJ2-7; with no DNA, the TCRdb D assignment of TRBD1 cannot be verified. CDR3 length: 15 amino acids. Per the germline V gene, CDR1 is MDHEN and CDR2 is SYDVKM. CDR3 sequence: CASSSRGGGPYEQYF.

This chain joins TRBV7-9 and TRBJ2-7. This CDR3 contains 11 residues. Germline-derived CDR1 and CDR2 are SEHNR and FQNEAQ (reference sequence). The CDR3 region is CASTAGYEQYF.

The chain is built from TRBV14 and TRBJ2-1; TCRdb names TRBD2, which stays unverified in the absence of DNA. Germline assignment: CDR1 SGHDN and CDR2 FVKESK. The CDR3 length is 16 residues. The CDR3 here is CASSHLQREDLNEQFF.

CDR3 in amino acids: CATRGPYGSDGYTF. This chain connects TRBV6-5 to TRBJ1-2; without DNA, the TCRdb call of TRBD1 cannot be checked. The CDR3 totals 14 residues. Germline V gene lookup returns CDR1 MNHEY and CDR2 SVGAGI.

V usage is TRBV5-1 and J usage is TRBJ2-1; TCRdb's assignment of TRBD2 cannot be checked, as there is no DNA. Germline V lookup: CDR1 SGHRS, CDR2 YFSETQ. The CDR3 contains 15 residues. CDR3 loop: CASSLGRGEYNEQFF.

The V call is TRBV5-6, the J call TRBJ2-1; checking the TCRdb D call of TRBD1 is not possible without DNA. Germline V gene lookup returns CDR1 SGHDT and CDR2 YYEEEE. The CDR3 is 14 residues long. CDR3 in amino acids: CASSFGTGYNEQFF.

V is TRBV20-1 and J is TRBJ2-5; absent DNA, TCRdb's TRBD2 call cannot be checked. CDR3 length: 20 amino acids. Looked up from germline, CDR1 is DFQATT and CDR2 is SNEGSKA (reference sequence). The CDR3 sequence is CSARGLRGESGGAYVETQYF.

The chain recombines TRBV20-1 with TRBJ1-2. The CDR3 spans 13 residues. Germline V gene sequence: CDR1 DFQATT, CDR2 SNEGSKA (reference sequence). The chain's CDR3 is CSARGQGGYGYTF.

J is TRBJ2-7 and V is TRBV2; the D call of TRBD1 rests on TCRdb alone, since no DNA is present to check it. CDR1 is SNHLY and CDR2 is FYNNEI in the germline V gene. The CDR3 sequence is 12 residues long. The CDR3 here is CASRAGAVEQYF.

The CDR3: CASSLRGRLTGSSYEQYF. The chain has TRBV27 and TRBJ2-7; TCRdb outputs TRBD2, but without DNA this stays unchecked. Germline-derived CDR1 and CDR2 are MNHEY and SMNVEV (reference sequence). The length of the CDR3 is 18 residues.